This T cell receptor beta chain was sequenced in a study of T cell responses to AZD1222 COVID-19 vaccine. Whole-study context: It was second doses at about 4 or about 12 weeks that were pooled. Points from the study as a whole: The donors showed a predominance of white British ancestry and of females, with possible underestimation of clonal diversity.

With respect to this clone: The antigen is undetermined.

Sequenced by immunoSEQ multiplex PCR; TCRdb stores in-frame clones only, minus some. This table has 98,000 or so clones, over 70% appearing once. This CDR3 region has 15 residues. Germline V gene lookup returns CDR1 MDHEN and CDR2 SYDVKM. V was clipped by 4 bases and J by 2 bases; unmatched bases: 4. The chain couples TRBV28 to TRBJ2-7; 11 nucleotides match TRBD2. The sequences come from peripheral blood, collected on day 0 of AZD1222 vaccination. This TCR came from an adult in good health. The CDR3 reads CASSSLAGGAYEQYF. DNA for the CDR3: TGTGCCAGCAGTTCCCTAGCGGGGGGCGCCTACGAGCAGTACTTC.